Below are 27 T cell receptor beta chains sequenced from a single sample in a study of blood T cell repertoires in COVID-19. TCRdb keeps only in-frame clones here, not all; method: immunoSEQ multiplex PCR. The table includes roughly 180,000 clones, 70% to 90% detected once. The specimen sequenced was peripheral blood. The receptors were sampled from a woman aged 45-65 years with COVID-19, enrolled during active disease.

The chain uses TRBV13 and TRBJ1-1; 9 nucleotides agree with TRBD1. This CDR3 is built from 14 residues. The trim removed 8 bases at V and 7 bases at J, leaving 11 bases unmatched. From germline, CDR1 is PRHDT and CDR2 FYEKMQ (reference sequence). CDR3 sequence (DNA): TGTGCCAGCCCCCGGGACAGGGCCAAGGGTGAAGCTTTCTTT. Protein product: CASPRDRAKGEAFF. The whole variable domain, filled in from reference TRBV13 and TRBJ1-1, reads AAGVIQSPRHLIKEKRETATLKCYPIPRHDTVYWYQQGPGQDPQFLISFYEKMQSDKGSIPDRFSAQQFSDYHSELNMSSLELGDSALYFCASPRDRAKGEAFFGQGTRLTVV.

The chain links TRBV6-4 to TRBJ2-1, with D unresolved. The CDR3 has 12 residues. Deletions cut 3 bases from V and 7 bases from J, with 7 bases between. The V gene's germline CDR1 is MRHNA and CDR2 SNTAGT. CDR3 residues: CASSESGNEQFF. The CDR3 region has the DNA TGTGCCAGCAGTGAATCGGGTAATGAGCAGTTCTTC.

Details on this clone: Sequence at one end of the junction differs from germline and may be a read error. The chain carries TRBV10-3 and TRBJ2-1, with D unclear. This CDR3 is built from 14 residues. The germline gives CDR1 ENHRY, CDR2 SYGVKD. This chain's CDR3 is CAISEGNSHNEQFF. CDR3 nucleotides: TGTGCCATCAGTGAGGGTAACTCCCACAATGAGCAGTTCTTC.

The gene calls are TRBV7-2 and TRBJ2-1; D gene unclear. Between the trimmed V and J ends, which lost 5 bases and 9 bases, there was a span of 8 bases. CDR1 is SGHTA, CDR2 FQGNSA, per germline. CDR3 length equals 11 residues. CDR3 coding DNA: TGTGCCAGCAGCCAGTTTGGTGAGCAGTTCTTC. This sequence encodes CASSQFGEQFF.

This clone was seen only a few times. This chain joins TRBV3-1 (or the pseudogene TRBV3-2) and TRBJ2-3; 9 bases map to TRBD2. CDR1 is LGHDT and CDR2 is YNNKEL in the germline V gene (reference sequence). J lost 4 bases, V lost 6 bases, and 11 bases had no gene match. The CDR3 is 16 residues long. CDR3 residues: CASSPNSGGRADTQYF. CDR3 nucleotides: TGTGCCAGCAGTCCAAATAGCGGGGGACGGGCAGATACGCAGTATTTT.

The chain has TRBV5-1 and TRBJ2-3; a possible D gene is TRBD2 (5 bases). CDR1 SGHRS and CDR2 YFSETQ come from the germline V gene. V dropped 0 bases and J dropped 3 bases, with 8 bases sitting between them. The length of the CDR3 is 14 residues. Here the CDR3 DNA reads TGCGCCAGCAGCTTGGAGGGCGGGACAGATACGCAGTATTTT. It encodes CASSLEGGTDTQYF. Filled out from reference TRBV5-1 and TRBJ2-3, the complete variable domain reads KAGVTQTPRYLIKTRGQQVTLSCSPISGHRSVSWYQQTPGQGLQFLFEYFSETQRNKGNFPGRFSGRQFSNSRSEMNVSTLELGDSALYLCASSLEGGTDTQYFGPGTRLTVL.

V gene TRBV20-1 combines with J gene TRBJ2-7, with 11 bases fitting TRBD2. V dropped 3 bases and J dropped 0; count of bases not matched to a gene: 7. Germline V lookup: CDR1 DFQATT, CDR2 SNEGSKA (reference sequence). CDR3 size: 16 residues. CDR3 region: CSASMTSGAISYEQYF. The CDR3 DNA sequence: TGCAGTGCTAGTATGACTAGCGGGGCCATCTCCTACGAGCAGTACTTC.

V gene TRBV27 combines with J gene TRBJ1-5; possibly TRBD1 for D (6 bases). Germline loops: CDR1 MNHEY, CDR2 SMNVEV (reference sequence). Trimming shortened V by 5 bases and J by 3 bases, and 11 bases separated the two germline ends. The CDR3 spans 14 residues. The CDR3 nucleotides read TGTGCCAGCAGTCCCCAGGGGCCCAATCAGCCCCAGCATTTT. Amino acids: CASSPQGPNQPQHF.

The chain recombines TRBV30 with TRBJ1-1, with TRBD1 matching over 8 bases. The V segment lost 4 bases and the J segment 5 bases; nucleotides outside the gene matches: 3. In germline, CDR1 is GTSNPN, CDR2 SVGIG (reference sequence). This CDR3 is built from 12 residues. The CDR3 protein is CAWTGGGTEAFF. CDR3 coding DNA: TGTGCCTGGACAGGGGGCGGGACTGAAGCTTTCTTT.

This clone was detected a few times. V is TRBV7-9 and J is TRBJ1-2, with TRBD1 identical over 8 bases. Germline V gives CDR1 SEHNR, CDR2 FQNEAQ (reference sequence). This CDR3 contains 14 residues. With 2 bases clipped from V and 6 bases from J, the junction kept 5 bases outside the gene matches. The CDR3 is CASSLSTGADGYTF. The CDR3 region has the DNA TGTGCCAGCAGCTTATCGACAGGGGCGGATGGCTACACCTTC.

The chain is built from TRBV19 and TRBJ2-7; 8 nucleotides agree with TRBD1. V lost 2 bases, J lost 6 bases, and 9 bases stayed unmatched. The CDR3 is made up of 15 amino acids. Per germline, CDR1 LNHDA and CDR2 SQIVND (reference sequence). Here the CDR3 reads CASSIYRGAGVEQYF. As DNA, the CDR3 is TGTGCCAGTAGTATATACAGGGGGGCTGGGGTCGAGCAGTACTTC.

The chain joins TRBV25-1 to TRBJ2-3; no clear D. This CDR3 spans 12 amino acids. Looked up from germline, CDR1 is MGHDK and CDR2 is SYGVNS. V was shortened by 1 base and J by 7 bases, with 6 bases between the two germline ends. The CDR3 nucleotides are TGTGCCAGCAGTGAATCCTCCTATACGCAGTATTTT. Protein sequence: CASSESSYTQYF.

The chain is built from TRBV16 and TRBJ1-2, with 7 bases aligning to TRBD1. This CDR3 is 13 amino acids long. The J segment lost 4 bases and the V segment lost 4 bases, leaving 3 bases of the junction unmatched. CDR1 is KGHSY, CDR2 FQNENV, per germline. DNA for the CDR3: TGTGCCAGCAGCCCCGACAGGGTCTATGGCTACACCTTC. It is translated as CASSPDRVYGYTF.

V gene TRBV10-1 combines with J gene TRBJ1-4, with 7 bases fitting TRBD1. V lost 6 bases, J lost 4 bases, and 8 bases stayed unmatched. The CDR3 covers 15 residues. Looked up from germline, CDR1 is WNHNN and CDR2 is SYGVQD (reference sequence). The DNA for the CDR3 is TGCGCCAGCAGGGGGGCGGGACAGTTTAATGAAAAACTGTTTTTT. Residues: CASRGAGQFNEKLFF.

The chain is built from TRBV6-5 and TRBJ2-1; TRBD1 matches at 8 bases. Germline V lookup: CDR1 MNHEY, CDR2 SVGAGI. With 6 bases clipped from V and 1 base from J, the junction kept 5 bases outside the gene matches. CDR3 size: 15 residues. The CDR3 DNA sequence: TGTGCCAGCAGCCTTACAGGGGGGTCCTACAATGAGCAGTTCTTC. It translates to CASSLTGGSYNEQFF.

The CDR3 DNA is TGTGCCAGCAGCGCCGTAGCGGCGGGGGCCACAGATACGCAGTATTTT. Its protein is CASSAVAAGATDTQYF. The chain has TRBV7-9 and TRBJ2-3; D is possibly TRBD2 (7 bases). V was cut by 5 bases and J by 2 bases, with 17 bases left in between. Germline CDR1 SEHNR, CDR2 FQNEAQ (reference sequence). This CDR3 has 16 residues.

The sample holds one count of this clone. The chain recombines TRBV27 with TRBJ1-1, with unresolved D. The CDR3 contains 14 residues. Per the germline V gene, CDR1 is MNHEY and CDR2 is SMNVEV (reference sequence). Trimming left V 2 bases short and J 4 bases short, with 11 bases between. Written as DNA, the CDR3 is TGTGCCAGCAGTTTAGTGTGGGGAGGCACTGAAGCTTTCTTT. The encoded protein is CASSLVWGGTEAFF.

The rearrangement joins TRBV11-2 to TRBJ2-2; TRBD1 matches 8 bases. This CDR3 has 15 residues. Germline values: CDR1 SGHAT, CDR2 FQNNGV. After removal of 3 bases from V and 8 bases from J, the junction contained 8 bases not matched to a gene. The CDR3 loop reads CASSLVQGVSGELFF. Written as DNA, the CDR3 is TGTGCCAGCAGCTTGGTACAGGGGGTTTCGGGGGAGCTGTTTTTT.

This clone was detected only a few times. The chain couples TRBV11-2 to TRBJ2-5; TRBD1 is a possible D gene (5 bases). The CDR3 extends over 17 amino acids. Trimming took off 5 bases at V and 2 bases at J, with 21 bases between the two ends. CDR1 is SGHAT and CDR2 is FQNNGV in the germline V gene. The CDR3 DNA follows: TGTGCCAGCAGCGCCACCCGTTGGGTAGGGGAACAAGAGACCCAGTACTTC. It translates to CASSATRWVGEQETQYF.

The chain combines TRBV4-1 with TRBJ1-4, with D possibly being TRBD1 (5 bases). Trimming shortened V by 1 base and J by 6 bases, and 24 bases separated the two germline ends. The CDR3 is 19 amino acids. Per the germline V gene, CDR1 is MGHRA and CDR2 is YSYEKL. The DNA of the CDR3 is TGCGCCAGCAGCCAAGGGTACCCAAGGGACTTTACTTTAGATGAAAAACTGTTTTTT. Its protein product is CASSQGYPRDFTLDEKLFF.

This chain connects TRBV6-6 to TRBJ2-2; TRBD2 agrees at 8 bases. This CDR3 comprises 15 residues. J was trimmed by 6 bases and V by 5 bases; bases with no gene match: 8. In germline, CDR1 is MNHNY, CDR2 SVGAGI (reference sequence). In DNA form, the CDR3 reads TGTGCCAGCAGTCCCCTACCGGGACTAGCCGGGGAGCTGTTTTTT. Protein sequence: CASSPLPGLAGELFF.

The chain combines TRBV30 with TRBJ2-3, with D possibly TRBD2 on 7 matching bases. The V and J ends lost 1 base and 5 bases respectively, with 19 bases between them. In germline, CDR1 is GTSNPN, CDR2 SVGIG (reference sequence). The CDR3 contains 16 residues. The chain's CDR3 is CAWSALRGASGDTQYF. For the CDR3, the DNA is TGTGCCTGGAGTGCATTACGGGGGGCATCGGGAGATACGCAGTATTTT.

This chain connects TRBV14 to TRBJ2-5; a weak D match, TRBD1 (6 bases). Trimming cost V 4 bases and J 2 bases, with 14 bases left between them. Germline V CDR1 and CDR2: SGHDN, FVKESK. The CDR3 runs 15 residues. DNA for the CDR3: TGTGCCAGCAGCCGAAAGGGGGTTCTTCAAGAGACCCAGTACTTC. Amino acids: CASSRKGVLQETQYF.

V is TRBV3-1 (or the pseudogene TRBV3-2) and J is TRBJ2-3; D gene uncertain. The CDR3 totals 18 residues. V was cut by 0 bases and J by 0 bases, with 16 bases left in between. CDR1 is LGHDT, CDR2 YNNKEL, per germline (reference sequence). CDR3 nucleotide sequence: TGTGCCAGCAGCCAAGATCTGAGGATATTGACTAGCACAGATACGCAGTATTTT. Its translation is CASSQDLRILTSTDTQYF.

The rearrangement uses TRBV24-1 and TRBJ2-7; possible D gene TRBD1, 5 bases. The CDR3 is 11 amino acids. Trimming took 3 bases from V and 8 from J, leaving 7 bases between them. Germline CDR1 KGHDR, CDR2 SFDVKD. The CDR3 DNA reads TGTGCCACCAGTGATGGACAAAAGCAGTACTTC. As protein: CATSDGQKQYF.

This rearrangement joins TRBV3-1 (or the pseudogene TRBV3-2) to TRBJ1-3; possibly TRBD1 for D (6 bases). In germline, CDR1 is LGHDT, CDR2 YNNKEL (reference sequence). The ends were cut back, 1 base at V and 0 bases at J, with 10 bases in the middle. The CDR3 runs to 16 residues. The chain's CDR3 is CASSQAGTISGNTIYF. The CDR3 bases are TGTGCCAGCAGCCAAGCAGGGACAATCTCTGGAAACACCATATATTTT.

This sequence joins TRBV5-1 and TRBJ1-1; D gene unclear. The length of the CDR3 is 13 residues. Trimming removed 0 bases at V and 4 bases at J, with 7 bases between. The germline CDR1 and CDR2 sequences are SGHRS and YFSETQ. This chain's CDR3 is CASSLGVITEAFF. CDR3 DNA sequence: TGCGCCAGCAGCTTGGGTGTAATCACTGAAGCTTTCTTT.